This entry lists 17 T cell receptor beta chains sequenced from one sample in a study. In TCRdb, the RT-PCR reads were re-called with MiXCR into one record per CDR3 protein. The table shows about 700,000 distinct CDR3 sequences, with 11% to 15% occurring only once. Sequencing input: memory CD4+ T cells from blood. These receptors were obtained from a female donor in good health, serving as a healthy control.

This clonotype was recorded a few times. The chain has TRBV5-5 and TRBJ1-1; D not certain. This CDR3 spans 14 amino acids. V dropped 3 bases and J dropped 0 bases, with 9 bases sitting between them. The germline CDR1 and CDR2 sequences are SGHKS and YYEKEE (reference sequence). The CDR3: CASSYKDLNTEAFF. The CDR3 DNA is TGTGCCAGCAGCTATAAGGACCTGAACACTGAAGCTTTCTTT.

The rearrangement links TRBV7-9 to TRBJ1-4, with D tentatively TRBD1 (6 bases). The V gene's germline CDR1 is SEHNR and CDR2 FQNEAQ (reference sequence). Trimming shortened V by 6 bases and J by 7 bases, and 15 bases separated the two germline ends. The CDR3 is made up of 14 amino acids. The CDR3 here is CASSVQGSGEKLFF. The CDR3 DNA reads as TGTGCCAGCAGTGTACAGGGTTCTGGTGAAAAACTGTTTTTT.

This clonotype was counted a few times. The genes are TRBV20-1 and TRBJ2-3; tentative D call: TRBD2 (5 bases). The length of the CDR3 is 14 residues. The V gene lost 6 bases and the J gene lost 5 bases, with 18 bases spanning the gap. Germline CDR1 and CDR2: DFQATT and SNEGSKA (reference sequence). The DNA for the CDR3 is TGCAGTGCCCTTATGGACTCAGCCGGAGATACGCAGTATTTT. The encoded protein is CSALMDSAGDTQYF.

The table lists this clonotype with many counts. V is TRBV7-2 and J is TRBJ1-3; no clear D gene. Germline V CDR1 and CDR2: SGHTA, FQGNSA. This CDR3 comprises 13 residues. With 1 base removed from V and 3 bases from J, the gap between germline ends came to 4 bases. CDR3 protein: CASSLVRGNTIYF. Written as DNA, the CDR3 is TGTGCCAGCAGCTTAGTGCGTGGAAACACCATATATTTT.

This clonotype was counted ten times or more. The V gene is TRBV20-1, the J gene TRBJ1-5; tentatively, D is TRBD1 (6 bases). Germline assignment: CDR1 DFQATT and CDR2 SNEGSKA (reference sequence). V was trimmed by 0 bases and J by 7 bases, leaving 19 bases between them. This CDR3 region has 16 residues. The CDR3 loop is CSARDSGAGVGQPQHF. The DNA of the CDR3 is TGCAGTGCTAGAGATAGCGGTGCAGGGGTTGGACAGCCCCAGCATTTT.

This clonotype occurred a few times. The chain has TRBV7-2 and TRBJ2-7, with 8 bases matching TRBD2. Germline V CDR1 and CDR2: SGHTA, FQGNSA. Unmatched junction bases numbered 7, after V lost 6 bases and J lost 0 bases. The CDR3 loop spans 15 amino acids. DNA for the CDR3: TGTGCCAGCAGGAGAGCGGGGGAAAACTCCTACGAGCAGTACTTC. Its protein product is CASRRAGENSYEQYF.

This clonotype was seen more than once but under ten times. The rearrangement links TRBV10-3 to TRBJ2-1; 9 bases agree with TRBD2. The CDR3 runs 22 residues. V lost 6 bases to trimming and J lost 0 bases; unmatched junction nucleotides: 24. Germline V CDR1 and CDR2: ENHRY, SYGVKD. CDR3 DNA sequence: TGTGCCATCAGCCCACCCCAAGGGAAGGTCGGAACTAGCGGGCACTCCTACAATGAGCAGTTCTTC. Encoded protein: CAISPPQGKVGTSGHSYNEQFF.

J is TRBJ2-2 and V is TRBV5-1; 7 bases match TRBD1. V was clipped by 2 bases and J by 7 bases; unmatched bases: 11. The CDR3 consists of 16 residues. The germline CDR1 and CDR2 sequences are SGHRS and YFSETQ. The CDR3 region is CASSFPPGTVHGELFF. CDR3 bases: TGCGCCAGCAGCTTTCCCCCCGGGACAGTACACGGGGAGCTGTTTTTT.

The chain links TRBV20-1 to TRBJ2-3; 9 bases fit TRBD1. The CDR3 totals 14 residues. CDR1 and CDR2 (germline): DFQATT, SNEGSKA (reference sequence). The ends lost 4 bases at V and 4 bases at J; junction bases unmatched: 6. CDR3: CSATGTGRADTQYF. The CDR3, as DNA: TGCAGTGCTACCGGGACAGGGAGAGCAGATACGCAGTATTTT.

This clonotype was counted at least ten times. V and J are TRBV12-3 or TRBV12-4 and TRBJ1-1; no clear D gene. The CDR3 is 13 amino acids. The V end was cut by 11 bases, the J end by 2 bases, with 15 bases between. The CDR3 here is CAWREGTNTEAFF. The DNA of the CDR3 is TGTGCCTGGCGGGAGGGCACTAACACTGAAGCTTTCTTT.

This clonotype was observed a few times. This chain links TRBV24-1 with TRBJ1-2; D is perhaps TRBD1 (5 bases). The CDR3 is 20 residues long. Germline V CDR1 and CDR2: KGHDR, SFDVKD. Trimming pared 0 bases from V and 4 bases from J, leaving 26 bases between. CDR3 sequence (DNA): TGTGCCACCAGTGATTTGTGGGGCCAGGCAAACAACCCCACTATCTATGGCTACACCTTC. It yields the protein CATSDLWGQANNPTIYGYTF.

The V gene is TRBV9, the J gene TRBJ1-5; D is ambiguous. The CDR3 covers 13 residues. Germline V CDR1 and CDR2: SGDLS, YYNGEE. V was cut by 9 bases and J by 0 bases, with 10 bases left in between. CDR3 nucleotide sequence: TGTGCCACCGAACCCTCTAGCAATCAGCCCCAGCATTTT. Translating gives CATEPSSNQPQHF. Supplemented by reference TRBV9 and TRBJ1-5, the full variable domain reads DSGVTQTPKHLITATGQRVTLRCSPRSGDLSVYWYQQSLDQGLQFLIQYYNGEERAKGNILERFSAQQFPDLHSELNLSSLELGDSALYFCATEPSSNQPQHFGDGTRLSIL.

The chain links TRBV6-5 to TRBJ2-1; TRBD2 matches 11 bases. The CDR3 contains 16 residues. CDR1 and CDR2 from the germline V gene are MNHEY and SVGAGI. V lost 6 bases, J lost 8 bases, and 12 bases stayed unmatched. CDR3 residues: CASSSPTSGTFHEQFF. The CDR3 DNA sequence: TGTGCCAGCAGCTCCCCGACTAGCGGGACCTTCCATGAGCAGTTCTTC.

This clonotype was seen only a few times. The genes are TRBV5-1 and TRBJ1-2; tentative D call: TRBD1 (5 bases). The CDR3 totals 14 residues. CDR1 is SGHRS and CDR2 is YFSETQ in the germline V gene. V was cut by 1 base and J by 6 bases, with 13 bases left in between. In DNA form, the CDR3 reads TGCGCCAGCAGCTTGTTTACGGGGGGTCATGGCTACACCTTC. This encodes CASSLFTGGHGYTF.

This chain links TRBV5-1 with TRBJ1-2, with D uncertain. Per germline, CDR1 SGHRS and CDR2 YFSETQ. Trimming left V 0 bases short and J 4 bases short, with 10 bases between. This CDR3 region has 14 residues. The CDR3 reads CASSLERQIYGYTF. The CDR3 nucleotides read TGCGCCAGCAGCTTGGAAAGGCAGATCTATGGCTACACCTTC. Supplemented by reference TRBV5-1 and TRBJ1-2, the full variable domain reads KAGVTQTPRYLIKTRGQQVTLSCSPISGHRSVSWYQQTPGQGLQFLFEYFSETQRNKGNFPGRFSGRQFSNSRSEMNVSTLELGDSALYLCASSLERQIYGYTFGSGTRLTVV.

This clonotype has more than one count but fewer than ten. The CDR3 sequence: CASSERVTSGNTIYF. The DNA of the CDR3 is TGTGCCAGCAGTGAAAGGGTGACCTCTGGAAACACCATATATTTT. The chain employs TRBV6-5 and TRBJ1-3; D is unclear. V lost 5 bases to trimming and J lost 0 bases, with 11 bases between them. Germline CDR1 reads MNHEY; CDR2 reads SVGAGI. The CDR3 has 15 residues.

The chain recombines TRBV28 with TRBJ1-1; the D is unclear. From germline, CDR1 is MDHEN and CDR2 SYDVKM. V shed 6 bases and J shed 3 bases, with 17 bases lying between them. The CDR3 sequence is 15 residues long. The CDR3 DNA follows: TGTGCCAGCAGCCAGGCACGGGGTTCGGACACTGAAGCTTTCTTT. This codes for CASSQARGSDTEAFF.